The 32 T cell receptor beta chains below come from one sample, sequenced in a study of CD4 T cells in relation to SARS-CoV-2 and coronaviruses. Their antigens remain unidentified. The unexposed donors gave CD4+ T cells in about 2010-2019, prior to COVID-19. Isolation of CD4+ T cells took place after approximately 10 days in culture. Repertoires were generated with immunoSEQ multiplex PCR, while TCRdb's copy carries only in-frame clones and drops some. Among about 16,000 clones listed, approximately 78% were seen once. Sample: CD4+ T cells from PBMCs, cultured in vitro. These receptors all come from a human donor in good health.

V gene TRBV18 combines with J gene TRBJ2-3; D assignment may be TRBD1 or TRBD2 (7 bases each). Germline assignment: CDR1 KGHSH and CDR2 LQKENI. Trimming stripped 4 bases from V and 4 bases from J, with 15 bases between. The CDR3 loop spans 15 amino acids. The CDR3 DNA reads as TGTGCCAGCTCACGACAGCGGGACAGCCCAGATACGCAGTATTTT. Encoded protein: CASSRQRDSPDTQYF.

This chain joins TRBV19 and TRBJ2-1; tentative D call: TRBD2 (5 bases). Germline loops: CDR1 LNHDA, CDR2 SQIVND (reference sequence). This CDR3 comprises 13 residues. Trimming stripped 4 bases from V and 10 bases from J, with 14 bases between. The CDR3 loop is CASSKTTSREQFF. The CDR3 bases are TGTGCCAGTAGTAAGACTACATCGCGGGAGCAGTTCTTC.

This chain uses TRBV6-5 with TRBJ1-2, with D perhaps TRBD1 (6 bases). Per the germline V gene, CDR1 is MNHEY and CDR2 is SVGAGI. CDR3 length: 14 amino acids. V lost 7 bases and J 4 bases, leaving 16 bases between the germline ends. The CDR3 here is CASTRGGTSYGYTF. For the CDR3, the DNA is TGTGCCAGCACTCGGGGCGGGACATCCTATGGCTACACCTTC.

The V call is TRBV27, the J call TRBJ2-7; D uncertain. Trimming stripped 5 bases from V and 1 base from J, with 9 bases between. This CDR3 comprises 13 residues. Looked up from germline, CDR1 is MNHEY and CDR2 is SMNVEV (reference sequence). Here the CDR3 DNA reads TGTGCCAGCAGTATGGACGCATCCTACGAGCAGTACTTC. Residues: CASSMDASYEQYF.

This sequence joins TRBV12-3 or TRBV12-4 and TRBJ1-1; the D is unclear. This CDR3 spans 13 amino acids. Trimming removed 5 bases from V and 1 base from J, with 8 bases in between. The CDR3 DNA follows: TGTGCCAGCAGTCGGCAGTCGAACACTGAAGCTTTCTTT. It translates to CASSRQSNTEAFF.

The rearrangement joins TRBV5-1 to TRBJ2-1; D is undetermined. The CDR3 extends over 13 amino acids. V was clipped by 0 bases and J by 7 bases, with 8 bases between them. Per the germline V gene, CDR1 is SGHRS and CDR2 is YFSETQ. The CDR3 DNA reads as TGCGCCAGCAGCTTGGGGACGTTAAATGAGCAGTTCTTC. Protein: CASSLGTLNEQFF.

The chain joins TRBV5-1 to TRBJ2-5; 7 bases line up with TRBD1. The CDR3 length is 13 residues. V lost 4 bases to trimming and J lost 3 bases; unmatched junction nucleotides: 3. Germline CDR1 is SGHRS and CDR2 is YFSETQ. CDR3 DNA sequence: TGCGCCAGCAGCGGGACAGACAAAGAGACCCAGTACTTC. Encoded protein: CASSGTDKETQYF. Complete variable domain (other parts from reference TRBV5-1 and TRBJ2-5): KAGVTQTPRYLIKTRGQQVTLSCSPISGHRSVSWYQQTPGQGLQFLFEYFSETQRNKGNFPGRFSGRQFSNSRSEMNVSTLELGDSALYLCASSGTDKETQYFGPGTRLLVL.

The V call is TRBV20-1, the J call TRBJ2-7; D might be TRBD2 (6 bases). Germline V gene sequence: CDR1 DFQATT, CDR2 SNEGSKA (reference sequence). Trimming stripped 3 bases from V and 6 bases from J, with 12 bases between. The CDR3 runs 12 residues. CDR3 coding DNA: TGCAGTGCTAGTGGAAGCGGGTTCGAGCAGTACTTC. This encodes CSASGSGFEQYF.

The chain carries TRBV2 and TRBJ2-5; 7 bases match TRBD1. Germline V gene sequence: CDR1 SNHLY, CDR2 FYNNEI. V dropped 2 bases and J dropped 4; count of bases not matched to a gene: 7. This CDR3 is built from 15 residues. The CDR3: CASSEIKGGGETQYF. The CDR3 DNA is TGTGCCAGCAGTGAAATTAAAGGGGGCGGAGAGACCCAGTACTTC.

This sequence joins TRBV2 and TRBJ2-5; a weak D match, TRBD1 (5 bases). CDR1 is SNHLY, CDR2 FYNNEI, per germline. The CDR3 spans 12 residues. V was shortened by 5 bases and J by 5 bases, with 9 bases between the two germline ends. The DNA of the CDR3 is TGTGCCAGCAGTAAGGGGCGTGAGACCCAGTACTTC. Its translation is CASSKGRETQYF.

This clone is labeled medium-sized. The chain has TRBV20-1 and TRBJ2-2; 9 positions match TRBD1. Germline CDR1 is DFQATT and CDR2 is SNEGSKA (reference sequence). The CDR3 covers 11 residues. Trimming cost V 5 bases and J 15 bases; bases outside gene matches: 7. CDR3 nucleotides: TGCAGTGCTTTACGGACAGGGGCGTTGTTTTTT. This encodes CSALRTGALFF.

This clone was seen a single time. The rearrangement joins TRBV24-1 to TRBJ2-1; TRBD2 agrees at 10 bases. Unmatched junction bases numbered 7, after V lost 0 bases and J lost 6 bases. This CDR3 region has 17 residues. Germline loops: CDR1 KGHDR, CDR2 SFDVKD. The CDR3 protein is CATSDLGLAGAGNEQFF. CDR3 sequence (DNA): TGTGCCACCAGTGATTTGGGGCTAGCGGGGGCCGGCAATGAGCAGTTCTTC.

The gene calls are TRBV29-1 and TRBJ2-5; D unresolved. Trimming stripped 7 bases from V and 5 bases from J, with 14 bases between. The CDR3 runs 12 residues. Per germline, CDR1 SQVTM and CDR2 ANQGSEA. The CDR3 here is CSAALVGETQYF. The CDR3 DNA is TGCAGCGCCGCGTTAGTGGGGGAGACCCAGTACTTC.

The CDR3 sequence: CASSLAGTERGETQYF. CDR3 DNA sequence: TGTGCCAGCAGCTTAGCTGGGACGGAGCGAGGGGAGACCCAGTACTTC. V usage is TRBV7-2 and J usage is TRBJ2-5, with D possibly being TRBD1 or TRBD2 (5 bases each). Germline values: CDR1 SGHTA, CDR2 FQGNSA. The CDR3 has 16 residues. Trimming removed 0 bases from V and 5 bases from J, with 16 bases in between. Full variable domain (missing parts from reference TRBV7-2 and TRBJ2-5): GAGVSQSPSNKVTEKGKDVELRCDPISGHTALYWYRQSLGQGLEFLIYFQGNSAPDKSGLPSDRFSAERTGGSVSTLTIQRTQQEDSAVYLCASSLAGTERGETQYFGPGTRLLVL.

The chain carries TRBV9 and TRBJ1-1; D unresolved. Germline loops: CDR1 SGDLS, CDR2 YYNGEE. The V end lost 0 bases, the J end lost 9 bases, and 12 bases lay between the germline ends. This CDR3 contains 13 residues. For the CDR3, the DNA is TGTGCCAGCAGCGTAGATTACGGTAGGAAAGCTTTCTTT. Its translation is CASSVDYGRKAFF.

The J gene is TRBJ2-5, the V gene TRBV4-1; 7 bases map to TRBD2. V was pared by 1 base and J by 5 bases, with 10 bases of the junction left unmatched. The V gene's germline CDR1 is MGHRA and CDR2 YSYEKL. There are 16 residues in the CDR3. The CDR3 here is CASSQGGGRAGETQYF. The CDR3 DNA follows: TGCGCCAGCAGCCAAGGGGGAGGGAGGGCCGGGGAGACCCAGTACTTC.

This chain joins TRBV6-2 or TRBV6-3 and TRBJ2-3; D possibly corresponds to TRBD2 (6 bases). CDR1 and CDR2 (germline): MNHEY, SVGEGT. There are 14 residues in the CDR3. V was cut by 4 bases and J by 5 bases, with 13 bases left in between. The CDR3 loop reads CASSWARGRDTQYF. The DNA for the CDR3 is TGTGCCAGCAGTTGGGCACGGGGGAGAGATACGCAGTATTTT.

This chain uses TRBV19 with TRBJ1-1, with 7 bases fitting TRBD1. The CDR3 consists of 11 residues. V lost 5 bases, J lost 7 bases, and 1 base stayed unmatched. Looked up from germline, CDR1 is LNHDA and CDR2 is SQIVND (reference sequence). CDR3 loop: CASSSGGEAFF. The CDR3 DNA reads as TGTGCCAGTAGTTCAGGGGGTGAAGCTTTCTTT.

J is TRBJ1-1 and V is TRBV12-5, with D unclear. V lost 2 bases to trimming and J lost 1 base, with 5 bases between them. The CDR3 runs 13 residues. From germline, CDR1 is LGHNT and CDR2 FRNRAP. The CDR3 DNA is TGTGCTAGTGGTTTGCGGGGGAACACTGAAGCTTTCTTT. This sequence encodes CASGLRGNTEAFF.

The chain is built from TRBV6-2 or TRBV6-3 and TRBJ1-2, with 8 bases identical to TRBD1. The CDR3 extends over 15 amino acids. The trim removed 6 bases at V and 8 bases at J, leaving 14 bases unmatched. Germline V gives CDR1 MNHEY, CDR2 SVGEGT. The CDR3 bases are TGTGCCAGCAGCCCGACCCCGGACAGGGCCGTAGGCTACACCTTC. Translated, it gives CASSPTPDRAVGYTF.

This chain links TRBV7-3 with TRBJ2-2; D uncertain. V dropped 2 bases and J dropped 5 bases, with 15 bases sitting between them. The CDR3 runs to 16 residues. From germline, CDR1 is SGHTA and CDR2 FQGTGA. The CDR3, as DNA: TGTGCCAGCAGCTTATCCGTCACGAGGCGGACCGGGGAGCTGTTTTTT. As protein: CASSLSVTRRTGELFF.

This clone was detected a few times. This rearrangement joins TRBV2 to TRBJ2-1, with 7 positions matching TRBD2. Germline CDR1 reads SNHLY; CDR2 reads FYNNEI. Trimming at V came to 2 bases and at J to 2 bases, leaving 3 bases not matched to a gene. The CDR3 contains 15 residues. The CDR3 nucleotides read TGTGCCAGCAGTGAATTAGCGGGCACCTACAATGAGCAGTTCTTC. This codes for CASSELAGTYNEQFF.

The rearrangement uses TRBV5-4 and TRBJ2-4; D unclear. CDR1 and CDR2 from the germline V gene are SGHNT and YYREEE (reference sequence). The CDR3 has 14 residues. V dropped 4 bases and J dropped 8 bases, with 16 bases sitting between them. CDR3 protein: CASSHPRSPDIQYF. The CDR3, as DNA: TGTGCCAGCAGCCATCCTAGGAGCCCCGACATTCAGTACTTC.

The V gene is TRBV28, the J gene TRBJ2-7, with TRBD1 matching over 8 bases. Germline CDR1 MDHEN, CDR2 SYDVKM. The V and J ends lost 8 bases and 2 bases, in that order; junction bases with no gene match: 17. The CDR3 covers 17 residues. CDR3 in DNA: TGTGCCAGCTCAAATATAGGGACGGGACAGGACCCCTACGAGCAGTACTTC. Protein: CASSNIGTGQDPYEQYF.

The CDR3 protein is CASSIQGMRPTDTQYF. The CDR3 DNA follows: TGTGCCAGTAGTATTCAGGGAATGCGGCCTACCGATACGCAGTATTTT. V gene TRBV19 combines with J gene TRBJ2-3; tentative D call: TRBD1 (5 bases). Germline values: CDR1 LNHDA, CDR2 SQIVND (reference sequence). The CDR3 spans 16 residues. Trimming removed 3 bases from V and 6 bases from J, with 19 bases in between. The full variable domain, completed using reference TRBV19 and TRBJ2-3, is DGGITQSPKYLFRKEGQNVTLSCEQNLNHDAMYWYRQDPGQGLRLIYYSQIVNDFQKGDIAEGYSVSREKKESFPLTVTSAQKNPTAFYLCASSIQGMRPTDTQYFGPGTRLTVL.

There are a few counts of this clone. The genes are TRBV27 and TRBJ1-5, with D unresolved. The CDR3 is 15 amino acids. Between the trimmed V and J ends, which lost 2 bases and 2 bases, there was a span of 10 bases. Germline-derived CDR1 and CDR2 are MNHEY and SMNVEV (reference sequence). The CDR3 DNA reads TGTGCCAGCAGTTTACGGGGTGGAGGCAATCAGCCCCAGCATTTT. It translates to CASSLRGGGNQPQHF.

The chain recombines TRBV6-4 with TRBJ1-1, with TRBD1 identical over 7 bases. J gave up 4 bases and V 6 bases, and 5 bases lay outside the gene matches. The length of the CDR3 is 13 residues. Per the germline V gene, CDR1 is MRHNA and CDR2 is SNTAGT. CDR3 in amino acids: CASRVQGGTEAFF. The CDR3 DNA reads TGTGCCAGCAGGGTCCAGGGGGGCACTGAAGCTTTCTTT.

The chain joins TRBV2 to TRBJ2-7; 8 bases fit TRBD2. V gave up 1 base and J gave up 6 bases; unmatched junction bases: 8. Germline V gives CDR1 SNHLY, CDR2 FYNNEI. The CDR3 has 15 amino acids. DNA for the CDR3: TGTGCCAGCAGTGAAGGAATCCGGGAGGGGTCCGAGCAGTACTTC. Translated, it gives CASSEGIREGSEQYF.

The chain is built from TRBV24-1 and TRBJ2-1, with 11 bases aligning to TRBD2. Looked up from germline, CDR1 is KGHDR and CDR2 is SFDVKD. The junction had 3 bases not matched to a gene; V was cut back by 9 bases and J by 6 bases. The CDR3 loop spans 13 amino acids. CDR3 in DNA: TGTGCCACCGGGACTAGCGGATTCAATGAGCAGTTCTTC. Translated: CATGTSGFNEQFF.

The V gene is TRBV6-5, the J gene TRBJ1-1; D not resolved. The CDR3 loop spans 14 amino acids. The V gene's germline CDR1 is MNHEY and CDR2 SVGAGI. The germline V and J ends were trimmed by 7 bases and 0 bases, with 12 bases remaining between them. CDR3 sequence (DNA): TGTGCCAGCATAGGCATTTTCTTGAACACTGAAGCTTTCTTT. It encodes CASIGIFLNTEAFF.

In its sample, this clone was seen once. The V gene is TRBV9, the J gene TRBJ1-2; a possible D gene is TRBD1 (5 bases). The V and J ends lost 1 base and 8 bases respectively, with 15 bases between them. The CDR3 loop spans 14 amino acids. Germline lookup yields CDR1 SGDLS and CDR2 YYNGEE. CDR3 in DNA: TGTGCCAGCAGCGTAAGGGGTACGTTGAAAGGCTACACCTTC. This codes for CASSVRGTLKGYTF.

This chain uses TRBV28 with TRBJ2-7; tentative D call: TRBD1 (6 bases). Trimming stripped 2 bases from V and 2 bases from J, with 10 bases between. CDR1 MDHEN and CDR2 SYDVKM come from the germline V gene. This CDR3 has 14 amino acids. CDR3 sequence reads: CASSLQGLTYEQYF. The CDR3 DNA follows: TGTGCCAGCAGTTTACAGGGGCTTACCTACGAGCAGTACTTC.